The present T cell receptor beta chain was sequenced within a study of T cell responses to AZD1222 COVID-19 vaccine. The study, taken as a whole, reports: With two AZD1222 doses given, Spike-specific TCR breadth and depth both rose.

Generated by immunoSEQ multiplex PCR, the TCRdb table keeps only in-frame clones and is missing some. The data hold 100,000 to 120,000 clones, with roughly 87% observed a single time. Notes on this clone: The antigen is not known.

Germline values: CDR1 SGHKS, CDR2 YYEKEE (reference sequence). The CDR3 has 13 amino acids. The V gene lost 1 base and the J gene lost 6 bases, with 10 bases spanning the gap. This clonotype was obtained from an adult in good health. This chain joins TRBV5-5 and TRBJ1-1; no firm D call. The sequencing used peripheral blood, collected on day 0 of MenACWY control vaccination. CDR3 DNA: TGTGCCAGCAGCTTGTGGGGAAAGTCTGAAGCTTTCTTT. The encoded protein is CASSLWGKSEAFF.